These 10 T cell receptor beta chains originate from one sample sequenced in a study of vaccination and CD4 T cells after COVID-19. These TCRs are of unknown antigen specificity. The Oncomine TCR Beta short-read assay sequenced DNA from cultured CD4+ T cells. TCRdb processed the PCR reads anew with MiXCR; each CDR3 protein has one entry. The sample has thousands of distinct CDR3 sequences, 55% to 70% seen once. Treatment here: roughly 11-day PBMC culture with coronavirus spike peptide pools or control peptides (ViraFEST assay). Specimen: CD4+ T cells from blood, cultured in vitro. The receptors here all came from a human donor who had recovered from COVID-19.

V and J are TRBV2 and TRBJ1-2; TRBD1 is a possible D gene (6 bases). V shed 2 bases and J shed 4 bases, with 11 bases lying between them. This CDR3 is 14 amino acids long. Per germline, CDR1 SNHLY and CDR2 FYNNEI. CDR3 in DNA: TGTGCCAGCAGTGAATGGGAGGGGGGCTATGGCTACACCTTC. Amino acids: CASSEWEGGYGYTF.

The chain combines TRBV5-1 with TRBJ2-1; no clear D gene. From germline, CDR1 is SGHRS and CDR2 YFSETQ. V was trimmed by 3 bases and J by 10 bases, leaving 8 bases between them. The length of the CDR3 is 11 residues. In nucleotides, the CDR3 is TGCGCCAGCAGCTCAAGACTGGAGCAGTTCTTC. This sequence encodes CASSSRLEQFF. The full variable domain, with the rest looked up from reference TRBV5-1 and TRBJ2-1, is KAGVTQTPRYLIKTRGQQVTLSCSPISGHRSVSWYQQTPGQGLQFLFEYFSETQRNKGNFPGRFSGRQFSNSRSEMNVSTLELGDSALYLCASSSRLEQFFGPGTRLTVL.

The CDR3 region has the DNA TGTGCCAGCAGCCAATCCGGGGACCAACGTCAGTACTTC. Translation gives CASSQSGDQRQYF. The V call is TRBV3-1, the J call TRBJ2-5; D may correspond to TRBD1 or TRBD2 (5 bases each). In germline, CDR1 is LGHDT, CDR2 YNNKEL (reference sequence). The V end lost 2 bases, the J end lost 11 bases, and 15 bases lay between the germline ends. The CDR3 runs 13 residues.

By share of the sample, this clonotype is medium-sized. The rearrangement links TRBV30 to TRBJ1-1; 7 bases map to TRBD1. CDR3 length equals 14 residues. V was clipped by 3 bases and J by 8 bases; unmatched bases: 12. CDR1 GTSNPN and CDR2 SVGIG come from the germline V gene (reference sequence). DNA for the CDR3: TGTGCCTGGAGCTTGGGACAGCGACCCCTCGAAGCTTTCTTT. Amino acid sequence: CAWSLGQRPLEAFF.

V usage is TRBV18 and J usage is TRBJ1-1, with TRBD1 identical over 7 bases. The V gene end was trimmed by 3 bases and the J gene end by 1 base; junction bases not matched to a gene: 14. Germline loops: CDR1 KGHSH, CDR2 LQKENI. The CDR3 length is 18 residues. The chain's CDR3 is CASSPSLTGAGGNTEAFF. DNA for the CDR3: TGTGCCAGCTCACCGTCACTTACAGGGGCCGGCGGGAACACTGAAGCTTTCTTT.

The chain uses TRBV11-2 and TRBJ1-6; D call uncertain. Deletions cut 5 bases from V and 8 bases from J, with 13 bases between. Germline CDR1 is SGHAT and CDR2 is FQNNGV. The CDR3 runs 14 residues. The CDR3: CASSPRWRDSPLHF. The CDR3 bases are TGTGCCAGCAGCCCAAGGTGGAGGGATTCACCCCTCCACTTT.

This clonotype is medium-sized within its sample. The chain couples TRBV12-5 to TRBJ1-2, with D tentatively TRBD1 (6 bases). Trimming pared 7 bases from V and 6 bases from J, leaving 15 bases between. Germline CDR1 LGHNT, CDR2 FRNRAP. CDR3 size: 13 residues. The CDR3 DNA is TGTGCTAGTGCCAAGGGGGGAGTCGATGGCTACACCTTC. It translates to CASAKGGVDGYTF.

The chain joins TRBV12-3 or TRBV12-4 to TRBJ2-2, with TRBD1 matching 7 bases. The CDR3 has 16 amino acids. V shed 4 bases, J shed 2 bases, and the junction held 7 bases outside the gene matches. The CDR3 sequence is CASSSGQVYNTGELFF. CDR3 nucleotides: TGTGCCAGCAGTTCCGGACAGGTCTATAACACCGGGGAGCTGTTTTTT.

This chain uses TRBV19 with TRBJ2-5; possible D gene TRBD1, 6 bases. CDR3 length: 13 amino acids. CDR1 is LNHDA, CDR2 SQIVND, per germline (reference sequence). V lost 4 bases to trimming and J lost 5 bases, with 11 bases between them. CDR3 amino acids: CASSTRQAETQYF. The CDR3 nucleotides read TGTGCCAGTAGTACCCGACAGGCGGAGACCCAGTACTTC.

This clonotype was observed a handful of times. This chain joins TRBV20-1 and TRBJ2-1; TRBD2 might be the D (8 bases). Trimming left V 6 bases short and J 1 base short, with 25 bases between. CDR3 length: 18 residues. Germline V gene lookup returns CDR1 DFQATT and CDR2 SNEGSKA (reference sequence). In nucleotides, the CDR3 is TGCAGTGCCAGGGGGACTGCGGGGGGCGGATTTTCCTACAATGAGCAGTTCTTC. This codes for CSARGTAGGGFSYNEQFF.